This TCR beta chain was identified during a study of beta chain features in type 1 diabetes. About the research overall: Similarity in age, gender and cell yields was seen between patients and healthy donors. Examination spanned around 100,000,000 sorted cells from all samples.

The study reverse transcribed the entire isolated RNA, so it sequenced expressed TCRB transcripts. The repertoire was sequenced with immunoSEQ multiplex PCR; TCRdb's copy has only in-frame clones and lacks some. The profile shows about 650,000 clones, roughly 12% of them singletons. CDR1 and CDR2 (germline): SGHVS, FNYEAQ. Trimming took 6 bases from V and 7 from J, leaving 21 bases between them. The CDR3 contains 15 residues. Study-wide results and caveats: Diminished insertions and augmented deletions at VDJ junctions characterized type 1 diabetes patients. In every one of the four CD4+ subsets, TCRB CDR3s were moderately but significantly shorter in Type 1 diabetes patients.

A single heparinised blood sample, averaging roughly 110 mL, was obtained per donor. About this clone itself: The antigen is not known.

The chain uses TRBV7-6 and TRBJ1-2; weak D call: TRBD1 (6 bases). Source material: naive CD4+ T cells from blood. The sequence was collected from a man younger than 40 with type 1 diabetes. The CDR3 is CASSFAYTRGSGYTF. The CDR3 DNA reads TGTGCCAGCAGTTTTGCATATACAAGGGGGTCTGGCTACACCTTC.